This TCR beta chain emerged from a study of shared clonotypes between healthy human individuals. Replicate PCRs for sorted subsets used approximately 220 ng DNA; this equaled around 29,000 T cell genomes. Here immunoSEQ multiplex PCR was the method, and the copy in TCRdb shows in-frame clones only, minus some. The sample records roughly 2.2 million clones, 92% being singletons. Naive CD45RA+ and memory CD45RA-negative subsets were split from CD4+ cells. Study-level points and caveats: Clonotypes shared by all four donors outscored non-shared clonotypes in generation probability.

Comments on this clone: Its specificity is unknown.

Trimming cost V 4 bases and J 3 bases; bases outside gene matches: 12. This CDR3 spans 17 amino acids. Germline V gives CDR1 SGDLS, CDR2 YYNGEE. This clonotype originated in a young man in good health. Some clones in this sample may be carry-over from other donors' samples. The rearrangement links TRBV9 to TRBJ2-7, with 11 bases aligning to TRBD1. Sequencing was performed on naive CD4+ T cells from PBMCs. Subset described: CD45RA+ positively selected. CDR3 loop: CASSTGTGGTGGYEQYF. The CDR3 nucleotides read TGTGCCAGCAGCACCGGGACAGGGGGTACCGGAGGCTACGAGCAGTACTTC.